The 19 T cell receptor beta chains given below trace back to one sample, sequenced in a study of T cell responses to AZD1222 COVID-19 vaccine. Libraries were prepared by immunoSEQ multiplex PCR; TCRdb keeps only in-frame clonotypes and omits some of them. Altogether some 60,000 clones are present, about 91% being singletons, with the ten largest covering 5% to 6.5%. Sequencing was performed on peripheral blood, taken 28 days after the second AZD1222 dose. The receptors were gathered from an adult who received the AZD1222 COVID-19 vaccine.

The rearrangement links TRBV11-3 to TRBJ2-7; 9 bases line up with TRBD2. CDR1 and CDR2 from the germline V gene are SGHNT and YENEEA. Germline trimming cut 0 bases from V and 3 bases from J; bases unmatched to any gene: 3. The CDR3 loop spans 15 amino acids. The CDR3 sequence: CASSLEAGGGYEQYF. The DNA for the CDR3 is TGTGCCAGCAGCTTAGAAGCGGGGGGCGGCTACGAGCAGTACTTC.

The rearrangement uses TRBV20-1 and TRBJ1-5; the D is unclear. This CDR3 has 13 amino acids. Per the germline V gene, CDR1 is DFQATT and CDR2 is SNEGSKA (reference sequence). Trimming took off 3 bases at V and 7 bases at J, with 13 bases between the two ends. The CDR3 loop reads CSASTGRWQPQHF. The CDR3 region has the DNA TGCAGTGCTAGTACCGGGCGCTGGCAGCCCCAGCATTTT.

This chain connects TRBV10-3 to TRBJ2-7; D might be TRBD1 (6 bases). Germline V gene sequence: CDR1 ENHRY, CDR2 SYGVKD. V lost 5 bases to trimming and J lost 1 base, with 9 bases between them. The CDR3 length is 13 residues. Here the CDR3 DNA reads TGTGCCATCAGTCAAGACAGGTCCTACGAGCAGTACTTC. Amino acid sequence: CAISQDRSYEQYF.

V usage is TRBV11-1 and J usage is TRBJ1-6; D call uncertain. Germline V CDR1 and CDR2: SGHAT, FQDESV (reference sequence). With 5 bases removed from V and 6 bases from J, the gap between germline ends came to 8 bases. CDR3 length: 13 residues. CDR3 nucleotides: TGTGCCAGCAGCCCAAGTGGTAATTCACCCCTCCACTTT. Its protein product is CASSPSGNSPLHF.

V gene TRBV2 combines with J gene TRBJ2-1; 10 nucleotides align to TRBD2. This CDR3 has 15 residues. After removal of 2 bases from V and 8 bases from J, the junction contained 6 bases not matched to a gene. Germline V CDR1 and CDR2: SNHLY, FYNNEI. The DNA for the CDR3 is TGTGCCAGCAGTGAAAGGGCTAGCGGGGGATATGAGCAGTTCTTC. It encodes CASSERASGGYEQFF.

The rearrangement links TRBV5-1 to TRBJ1-3; D is unclear. Trimming removed 1 base at V and 0 bases at J, with 11 bases between. The germline gives CDR1 SGHRS, CDR2 YFSETQ. The CDR3 length is 16 residues. CDR3 amino acids: CASSLNTVSSGNTIYF. Here the CDR3 DNA reads TGCGCCAGCAGCTTGAACACGGTATCCTCTGGAAACACCATATATTTT.

The chain combines TRBV19 with TRBJ2-3; 9 nucleotides align to TRBD2. Looked up from germline, CDR1 is LNHDA and CDR2 is SQIVND (reference sequence). This CDR3 has 17 residues. Trimming removed 0 bases from V and 2 bases from J; junction bases left unmatched: 6. The CDR3 DNA is TGTGCCAGTAGTATAGAAACTAGCGGGCTCACCACAGATACGCAGTATTTT. It translates to CASSIETSGLTTDTQYF.

This chain links TRBV30 with TRBJ1-5; no clear D gene. CDR3 length: 13 amino acids. The V end was cut by 5 bases, the J end by 4 bases, with 12 bases between. The germline CDR1 and CDR2 sequences are GTSNPN and SVGIG (reference sequence). CDR3 DNA: TGTGCCTGGGGGAAGGGTTTGAATCAGCCCCAGCATTTT. Its protein product is CAWGKGLNQPQHF.

The rearrangement uses TRBV6-5 and TRBJ2-7; D perhaps matches TRBD1 (6 bases). CDR1 and CDR2 from the germline V gene are MNHEY and SVGAGI. Trimming removed 10 bases from V and 3 bases from J, with 10 bases in between. This CDR3 is built from 11 residues. As DNA, the CDR3 is TGTGCCACGGACAGTTACTACGAGCAGTACTTC. This codes for CATDSYYEQYF.

The V call is TRBV18, the J call TRBJ2-6; 7 positions match TRBD1. Germline trimming cut 0 bases from V and 0 bases from J; bases unmatched to any gene: 2. The CDR3 extends over 17 amino acids. The germline CDR1 and CDR2 sequences are KGHSH and LQKENI. CDR3 loop: CASSPPDRSSGANVLTF. CDR3 in DNA: TGTGCCAGCTCACCACCGGACAGGAGCTCTGGGGCCAACGTCCTGACTTTC. Variable domain in full (rest from reference TRBV18 and TRBJ2-6): NAGVMQNPRHLVRRRGQEARLRCSPMKGHSHVYWYRQLPEEGLKFMVYLQKENIIDESGMPKERFSAEFPKEGPSILRIQQVVRGDSAAYFCASSPPDRSSGANVLTFGAGSRLTVL.

The rearrangement links TRBV29-1 to TRBJ1-6; 7 positions agree with TRBD1. This CDR3 spans 12 amino acids. The germline V gene has CDR1 SQVTM and CDR2 ANQGSEA. J was trimmed by 8 bases and V by 5 bases; bases with no gene match: 3. CDR3: CSVQQGDSPLHF. CDR3 nucleotide sequence: TGCAGCGTTCAGCAGGGGGATTCACCCCTCCACTTT.

The V and J genes are TRBV18 and TRBJ1-1, with a weak D call TRBD1 (5 bases). The germline CDR1 and CDR2 sequences are KGHSH and LQKENI. The V end lost 3 bases, the J end lost 5 bases, and 16 bases lay between the germline ends. The CDR3 sequence is 15 residues long. DNA of the CDR3: TGTGCCAGCTCACCTTCCGGGGGGGAGAGGACTGAAGCTTTCTTT. Its protein product is CASSPSGGERTEAFF. The complete variable domain, with remaining parts taken from reference TRBV18 and TRBJ1-1, reads NAGVMQNPRHLVRRRGQEARLRCSPMKGHSHVYWYRQLPEEGLKFMVYLQKENIIDESGMPKERFSAEFPKEGPSILRIQQVVRGDSAAYFCASSPSGGERTEAFFGQGTRLTVV.

The rearrangement uses TRBV2 and TRBJ2-6, with no clear D. Between the trimmed V and J ends, which lost 2 bases and 0 bases, there was a span of 5 bases. This CDR3 has 15 residues. The V gene's germline CDR1 is SNHLY and CDR2 FYNNEI. CDR3 nucleotide sequence: TGTGCCAGCAGTGAAACCGCCTCTGGGGCCAACGTCCTGACTTTC. Protein sequence: CASSETASGANVLTF.

This clone has a single count. V gene TRBV7-6 combines with J gene TRBJ2-5, with 12 bases lining up with TRBD2. Germline-derived CDR1 and CDR2 are SGHVS and FNYEAQ. V shed 3 bases, J shed 3 bases, and the junction held 5 bases outside the gene matches. The CDR3 is made up of 16 amino acids. The CDR3 region is CASSLGTSGWEETQYF. The CDR3 DNA follows: TGTGCCAGCAGCTTGGGGACTAGCGGGTGGGAAGAGACCCAGTACTTC.

The DNA of the CDR3 is TGTGCCAGCAGTGGCATGGGAAATCAGCCCCAGCATTTT. Translation gives CASSGMGNQPQHF. V gene TRBV25-1 combines with J gene TRBJ1-5; D call uncertain. The CDR3 is 13 amino acids. Looked up from germline, CDR1 is MGHDK and CDR2 is SYGVNS. Trimming took off 4 bases at V and 4 bases at J, with 8 bases between the two ends.

The rearrangement uses TRBV6-5 and TRBJ2-7; 12 bases align to TRBD2. The CDR3 is made up of 15 amino acids. Germline CDR1 is MNHEY and CDR2 is SVGAGI. After removal of 4 bases from V and 3 bases from J, the junction contained 4 bases not matched to a gene. The CDR3, as DNA: TGTGCCAGCAGTTCAAGACTAGCGGGGGACTACGAGCAGTACTTC. Translated: CASSSRLAGDYEQYF.

The J gene is TRBJ1-4, the V gene TRBV2; 9 bases match TRBD1. The CDR3 runs 15 residues. Germline lookup yields CDR1 SNHLY and CDR2 FYNNEI. V was clipped by 4 bases and J by 7 bases; unmatched bases: 7. The CDR3 sequence is CASSALGTGPEKLFF. CDR3 coding DNA: TGTGCCAGCAGTGCACTCGGGACAGGGCCTGAAAAACTGTTTTTT.

J is TRBJ2-2 and V is TRBV7-9; the D is unclear. V was shortened by 6 bases and J by 7 bases, with 15 bases between the two germline ends. Per the germline V gene, CDR1 is SEHNR and CDR2 is FQNEAQ (reference sequence). The length of the CDR3 is 14 residues. The CDR3 DNA follows: TGTGCCAGCAGTCCACTTGCCCCTCACGGGGAGCTGTTTTTT. It specifies CASSPLAPHGELFF.

The V gene is TRBV19, the J gene TRBJ2-7; 8 bases are shared with TRBD1. The CDR3 contains 13 residues. With 6 bases clipped from V and 7 bases from J, the junction kept 8 bases outside the gene matches. Germline CDR1 and CDR2: LNHDA and SQIVND (reference sequence). In DNA, the CDR3 is TGTGCCAGTAGCGGGACAGGCCGGGAAGAGCAGTACTTC. It translates to CASSGTGREEQYF. Combining the CDR3 with reference TRBV19 and TRBJ2-7 gives the whole variable domain DGGITQSPKYLFRKEGQNVTLSCEQNLNHDAMYWYRQDPGQGLRLIYYSQIVNDFQKGDIAEGYSVSREKKESFPLTVTSAQKNPTAFYLCASSGTGREEQYFGPGTRLTVT.